The clone carrying this T cell receptor beta chain came up once. Original processing methods: Researchers report that nucleated cell counts were estimated from reference gene primer amplification. Data came from immunoSEQ multiplex PCR; TCRdb stores just in-frame clones and leaves some out. V and J calls and clone size are given by that table; D and trimming were obtained from the DNA. Of about 210,000 clones listed, roughly nine tenths are singletons. This record belongs to a study of blood T cell repertoires in COVID-19. Overall study: Samples of COVID-19 (acute and convalescent) were obtained from the United States, Italy and Spain. Nucleic acid was either cDNA or gDNA, and it came from T cells, B-cell-depleted T cells, or PBMCs.

V trimming: 0 bases; J trimming: 4 bases; junction bases outside the gene matches: 8. The CDR3 has 17 amino acids. Germline CDR1 and CDR2: LNHNV and YYDKDF (reference sequence). The source is a man in his thirties or forties with acute or convalescent COVID-19. The rearrangement uses TRBV15 and TRBJ2-1; 8 bases agree with TRBD2. The sequenced sample consisted of peripheral blood. Written as DNA, the CDR3 is TGTGCCACCAGCAGAGATGTTGGCGGGAGGACATACAATGAGCAGTTCTTC. The encoded protein is CATSRDVGGRTYNEQFF.